This entry concerns a single T cell receptor (beta chain). What antigen it recognizes has not been identified. Base qualities are not at hand, and no much larger clone is one base apart. This entry belongs to a study of CD8 T cells in ankylosing spondylitis (dated by TCRdb to about 2017). In the study overall: The study profiled T cell receptor beta repertoires in healthy donors and ankylosing spondylitis patients to find disease-linked TCR variants. The full study cohort comprised 25 ankylosing spondylitis patients and around 100 healthy donors. Peripheral blood was sampled, and synovial fluid was additionally collected from ankylosing spondylitis patients. Results and caveats for the whole study, not just this receptor: Some motif variants were previously reported in synovial fluid and blood of reactive arthritis patients, suggesting common disease-initiation mechanisms. A TCR beta motif of roughly 8 highly homologous amino acid variants appeared characteristic of blood from ankylosing spondylitis patients. A CD8+ phenotype was shown by the disease-linked clones, which were found at relatively low frequencies in peripheral blood. According to the report, matched synovial fluid samples from ankylosing spondylitis patients were significantly enriched for the disease-linked clones.

From a lookup of the germline V gene, CDR1 and CDR2 are MGHRA and YSYEKL. The germline V and J ends show losses of 0 bases and 2 bases respectively, and no gene match explains 7 bases of the junction. The CDR3 covers 16 residues, taking in both the cysteine and the phenylalanine. Of all the DNA, just the CDR3 is kept, 48 bases in frame from base 1. The sequencing machine was an Illumina HiSeq 2500. TCR beta libraries were prepared by quantitative 5'-RACE with molecular barcodes. Per the original workflow: To identify disease-linked TCR variants, a new computational method was used, one built on a probabilistic model of VDJ rearrangement. The public reads were run again by TCRdb, first through fastp at Q25 and then through MiXCR, and only productive beta chains were kept. Every distinct CDR3 protein forms one entry, paired with its most common genes and DNA. TCRdb's processing, not the study's, gives the V and J calls here. This sample lists some 240,000 distinct CDR3 sequences; about 20% were detected once. The ten most abundant clones make up roughly 34% of the sample.

This receptor was identified in a male donor with ankylosing spondylitis or in good health (not recorded which). Material: blood, either unsorted or a sorted T cell fraction (not recorded which). The rearranged chain carries TRBV4-1 and TRBJ2-7; 7 central bases correspond to TRBD1. The nucleotides read TGCGCCAGCAGCCAAGATGAGACAGGGTACACCTACGAGCAGTACTTC. Its protein is CASSQDETGYTYEQYF.